This T cell receptor beta chain was retrieved from a study of cytomegalovirus exposure and HLA in healthy donors. Germline assignment: CDR1 KGHSY and CDR2 FQNENV. Trimming took off 0 bases at V and 2 bases at J, with 7 bases between the two ends. This CDR3 contains 14 residues. Measured with immunoSEQ multiplex PCR; TCRdb has only the in-frame clones, and not every one. Of under 60,000 clones in the sample, about 88% are singletons; the top ten hold under 7.5%. Overall study results and limits: Cytomegalovirus-associated status was assigned to some 180 TCR beta chains. Under in vitro conditions, a few CMV-associated chains were confirmed as specific for CMV antigens. A subsequent analysis found that TCR clusters from the first cohort also tended to co-occur in the roughly 120 validation repertoires, with about 94% of cluster scores above 0.

As concerns this clone: What it recognizes is unknown.

The sequenced material came from PBMCs. The source of this sequence is a young woman in good health and CMV-seronegative. The V and J genes are TRBV16 and TRBJ1-2, with D possibly being TRBD1 (5 bases). The CDR3 nucleotides are TGTGCCAGCAGCCAATCTCGGGGGAACTATGGCTACACCTTC. Protein product: CASSQSRGNYGYTF.